This passage covers 24 T cell receptor beta chains from one sample sequenced in a study of CXCR3-negative and CXCR3-positive naive CD8 T cells. Libraries were UMI-labeled 5' RACE TRB cDNA. Each CDR3 protein gets one entry in TCRdb, which reprocessed the 5' RACE reads and gives no DNA. This listing includes roughly 39,000 distinct CDR3 sequences. Specimen: memory CD8+ T cells from blood. These receptors were collected from a human donor in good health. Some clones in this sample may be carry-over from other donors' samples.

V and J are TRBV7-8 and TRBJ2-7. The CDR3 runs 12 residues. CDR1 SGHVS and CDR2 FQNEAQ come from the germline V gene. CDR3 sequence: CASSLIGYEQYF.

The V call is TRBV5-1, the J call TRBJ1-1. This CDR3 is built from 15 residues. In germline, CDR1 is SGHRS, CDR2 YFSETQ. The chain's CDR3 is CASSLDRGGSTEAFF. Complete variable domain (other parts from reference TRBV5-1 and TRBJ1-1): KAGVTQTPRYLIKTRGQQVTLSCSPISGHRSVSWYQQTPGQGLQFLFEYFSETQRNKGNFPGRFSGRQFSNSRSEMNVSTLELGDSALYLCASSLDRGGSTEAFFGQGTRLTVV.

In terms of frequency, this clonotype is medium-sized. V usage is TRBV30 and J usage is TRBJ1-1. Germline V gene data show CDR1 as GTSNPN and CDR2 as SVGIG (reference sequence). The CDR3 length is 12 residues. The CDR3 here is CAHFTDNTEAFF.

According to its frequency, this clonotype is medium-sized. The chain employs TRBV28 and TRBJ2-2; no DNA is available, so the TRBD2 call from TCRdb remains unchecked. The germline gives CDR1 MDHEN, CDR2 SYDVKM. CDR3 size: 14 residues. The CDR3 loop reads CASSYTSASGELFF. Combining the CDR3 with reference TRBV28 and TRBJ2-2 gives the whole variable domain DVKVTQSSRYLVKRTGEKVFLECVQDMDHENMFWYRQDPGLGLRLIYFSYDVKMKEKGDIPEGYSVSREKKERFSLILESASTNQTSMYLCASSYTSASGELFFGEGSRLTVL.

The chain carries TRBV7-2 and TRBJ2-5; TCRdb returns TRBD1, unconfirmable since there is no DNA. Per germline, CDR1 SGHTA and CDR2 FQGNSA. The CDR3 spans 15 residues. The chain's CDR3 is CASTIGQGLWETQYF.

The chain couples TRBV7-9 to TRBJ1-1; checking the TCRdb D call of TRBD1 is not possible without DNA. CDR3 length: 14 residues. Germline CDR1 and CDR2: SEHNR and FQNEAQ (reference sequence). This chain's CDR3 is CASSPTGTTPEAFF.

The chain employs TRBV7-9 and TRBJ2-7. The germline V gene encodes CDR1 SEHNR and CDR2 FQNEAQ (reference sequence). This CDR3 region has 12 residues. The CDR3 is CASSLDVDEQYF.

The CDR3 here is CASSLPSGAGYNEQFF. The V call is TRBV28, the J call TRBJ2-1; TCRdb designates TRBD2, a call that cannot be tested without DNA. The CDR3 runs 16 residues. Germline V gene data show CDR1 as MDHEN and CDR2 as SYDVKM.

This rearrangement joins TRBV4-2 to TRBJ1-4; TCRdb returns TRBD1, unconfirmable since there is no DNA. Per germline, CDR1 LGHNA and CDR2 YNFKEQ. The CDR3 is 16 residues long. This chain's CDR3 is CASSQDREGGHEKLFF.

The V gene is TRBV7-9, the J gene TRBJ2-3; the D call of TRBD1 rests on TCRdb alone, since no DNA is present to check it. CDR3 length: 17 residues. From germline, CDR1 is SEHNR and CDR2 FQNEAQ (reference sequence). The CDR3 here is CASSFSTPGDRTDTQYF.

The chain joins TRBV10-3 to TRBJ2-5; the D call from TCRdb, TRBD2, cannot be confirmed without DNA. The CDR3 covers 14 residues. Germline values: CDR1 ENHRY, CDR2 SYGVKD. CDR3 sequence reads: CATSTLGEQETQYF.

V usage is TRBV20-1 and J usage is TRBJ1-5; TCRdb's assignment of TRBD1 cannot be checked, as there is no DNA. This CDR3 spans 16 amino acids. Germline V gene lookup returns CDR1 DFQATT and CDR2 SNEGSKA (reference sequence). The CDR3 protein is CSARDVRGSGNQPQHF.

J is TRBJ2-7 and V is TRBV19; the TCRdb D gene call, TRBD1, has no DNA to confirm it. This CDR3 is built from 16 residues. The V gene's germline CDR1 is LNHDA and CDR2 SQIVND (reference sequence). The CDR3 region is CASSIGGPGAPYEQYF.

This chain links TRBV6-2 or TRBV6-3 with TRBJ2-4; TCRdb names TRBD1, which stays unverified in the absence of DNA. CDR1 and CDR2 from the germline V gene are MNHEY and SVGEGT. The CDR3 runs 11 residues. CDR3 loop: CASSYSRQVYF.

V is TRBV30 and J is TRBJ1-1. Germline CDR1 GTSNPN, CDR2 SVGIG (reference sequence). The CDR3 contains 14 residues. The CDR3 region is CAWSASVGNTEAFF.

The chain has TRBV20-1 and TRBJ2-5; TCRdb reports TRBD2, a call that lacks DNA to check it against. Germline loops: CDR1 DFQATT, CDR2 SNEGSKA (reference sequence). CDR3 length: 17 residues. The chain's CDR3 is CSATQPTSGGAAETQYF.

V gene TRBV10-1 combines with J gene TRBJ2-7; TCRdb indicates TRBD1, and absent DNA this call remains unverified. The CDR3 length is 14 residues. Germline V gene sequence: CDR1 WNHNN, CDR2 SYGVQD (reference sequence). CDR3 protein: CASSERSGSYEQYF.

The rearrangement joins TRBV18 to TRBJ2-2; TCRdb gives TRBD2 as the D gene, but with no DNA this cannot be confirmed. CDR1 and CDR2 from the germline V gene are KGHSH and LQKENI. This CDR3 contains 15 residues. CDR3 amino acids: CASSPPTSAAGELFF. The full variable domain, rest sourced from reference TRBV18 and TRBJ2-2, is NAGVMQNPRHLVRRRGQEARLRCSPMKGHSHVYWYRQLPEEGLKFMVYLQKENIIDESGMPKERFSAEFPKEGPSILRIQQVVRGDSAAYFCASSPPTSAAGELFFGEGSRLTVL.

J is TRBJ2-1 and V is TRBV6-2 or TRBV6-3; the D call from TCRdb, TRBD1, cannot be confirmed without DNA. The CDR3 sequence is 16 residues long. CDR1 and CDR2 from the germline V gene are MNHEY and SVGEGT. The CDR3 protein is CASSDDPGQGANEQFF.

V and J are TRBV3-1 and TRBJ2-7. In germline, CDR1 is LGHDT, CDR2 YNNKEL (reference sequence). There are 16 residues in the CDR3. CDR3: CASSQDDPSLGYEQYF.

The rearrangement uses TRBV7-8 and TRBJ2-5. The V gene's germline CDR1 is SGHVS and CDR2 FQNEAQ. The CDR3 loop spans 13 amino acids. The CDR3 protein is CASSPDLGETQYF.

V and J are TRBV29-1 and TRBJ2-2. The germline V gene has CDR1 SQVTM and CDR2 ANQGSEA. The CDR3 runs 13 residues. CDR3 sequence: CSVDGLYTGELFF.

The gene calls are TRBV20-1 and TRBJ1-1; there is no DNA to check the TCRdb D call of TRBD1. This CDR3 is built from 14 residues. Germline CDR1 and CDR2: DFQATT and SNEGSKA (reference sequence). CDR3: CSALPGGVGTEAFF.

The J gene is TRBJ2-5, the V gene TRBV29-1; checking the TCRdb D call of TRBD1 is not possible without DNA. The CDR3 is 15 residues long. Germline lookup yields CDR1 SQVTM and CDR2 ANQGSEA. The CDR3 is CSVEGTEWTGETQYF.